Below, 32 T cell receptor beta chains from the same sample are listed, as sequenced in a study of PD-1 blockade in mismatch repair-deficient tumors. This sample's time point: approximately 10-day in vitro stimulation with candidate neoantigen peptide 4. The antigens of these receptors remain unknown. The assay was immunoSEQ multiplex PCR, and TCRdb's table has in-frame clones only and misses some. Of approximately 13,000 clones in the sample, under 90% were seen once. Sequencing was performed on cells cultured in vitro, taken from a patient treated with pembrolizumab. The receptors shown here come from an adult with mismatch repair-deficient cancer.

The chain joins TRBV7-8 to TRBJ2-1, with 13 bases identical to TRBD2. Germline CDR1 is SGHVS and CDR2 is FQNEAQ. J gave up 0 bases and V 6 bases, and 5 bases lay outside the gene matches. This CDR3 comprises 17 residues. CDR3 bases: TGTGCCAGCAGACTAGCGGGAGGGCCCGGCTCCTACAATGAGCAGTTCTTC. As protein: CASRLAGGPGSYNEQFF.

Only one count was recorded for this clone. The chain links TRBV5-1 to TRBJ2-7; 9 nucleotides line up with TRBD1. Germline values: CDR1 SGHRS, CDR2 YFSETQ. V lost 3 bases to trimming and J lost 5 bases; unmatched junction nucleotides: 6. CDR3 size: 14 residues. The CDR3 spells CASSWGQGWDEQYF. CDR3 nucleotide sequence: TGCGCCAGCAGCTGGGGACAGGGTTGGGACGAGCAGTACTTC.

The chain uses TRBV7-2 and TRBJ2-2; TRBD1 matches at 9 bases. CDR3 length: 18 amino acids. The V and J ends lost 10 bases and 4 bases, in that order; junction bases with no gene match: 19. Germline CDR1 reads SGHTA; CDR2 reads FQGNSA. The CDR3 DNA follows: TGTGCCACCGCATTGCGCGGGACAGGGCGTTTAGGCACCGGGGAGCTGTTTTTT. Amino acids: CATALRGTGRLGTGELFF. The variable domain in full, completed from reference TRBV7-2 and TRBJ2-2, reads GAGVSQSPSNKVTEKGKDVELRCDPISGHTALYWYRQSLGQGLEFLIYFQGNSAPDKSGLPSDRFSAERTGGSVSTLTIQRTQQEDSAVYLCATALRGTGRLGTGELFFGEGSRLTVL.

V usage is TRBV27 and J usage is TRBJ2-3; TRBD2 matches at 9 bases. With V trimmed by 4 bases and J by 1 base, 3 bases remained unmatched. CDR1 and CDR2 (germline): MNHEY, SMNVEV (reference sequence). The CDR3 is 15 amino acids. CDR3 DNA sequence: TGTGCCAGCAGTTCGCCTAGCGGGGGCACAGATACGCAGTATTTT. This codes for CASSSPSGGTDTQYF.

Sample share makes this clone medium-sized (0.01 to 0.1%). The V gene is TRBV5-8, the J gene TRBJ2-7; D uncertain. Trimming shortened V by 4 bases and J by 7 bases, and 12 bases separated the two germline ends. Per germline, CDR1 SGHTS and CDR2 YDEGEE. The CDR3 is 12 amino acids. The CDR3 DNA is TGTGCCAGCAGCCCCCTGGGTGGGGAGCAGTACTTC. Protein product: CASSPLGGEQYF.

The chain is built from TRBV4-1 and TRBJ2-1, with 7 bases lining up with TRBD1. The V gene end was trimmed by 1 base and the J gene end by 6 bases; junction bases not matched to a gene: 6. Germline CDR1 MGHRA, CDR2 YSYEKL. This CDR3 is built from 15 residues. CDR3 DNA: TGCGCCAGCAGCCAAGGTCCGGGACAGACCAATGAGCAGTTCTTC. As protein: CASSQGPGQTNEQFF.

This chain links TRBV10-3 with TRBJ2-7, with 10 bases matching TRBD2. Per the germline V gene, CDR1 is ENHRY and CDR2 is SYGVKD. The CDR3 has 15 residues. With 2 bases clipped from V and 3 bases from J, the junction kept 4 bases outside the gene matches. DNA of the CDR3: TGTGCCATCAGTGAGGGAACTAGCGGGGTCTACGAGCAGTACTTC. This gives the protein CAISEGTSGVYEQYF.

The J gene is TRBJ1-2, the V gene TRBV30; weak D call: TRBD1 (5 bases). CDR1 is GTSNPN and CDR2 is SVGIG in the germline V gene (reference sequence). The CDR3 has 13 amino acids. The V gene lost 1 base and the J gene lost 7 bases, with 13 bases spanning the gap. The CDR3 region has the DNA TGTGCCTGGAGTGCCCAGGGCCTTAGTGGCTACACCTTC. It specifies CAWSAQGLSGYTF. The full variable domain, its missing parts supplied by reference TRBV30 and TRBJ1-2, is SQTIHQWPATLVQPVGSPLSLECTVEGTSNPNLYWYRQAAGRGLQLLFYSVGIGQISSEVPQNLSASRPQDRQFILSSKKLLLSDSGFYLCAWSAQGLSGYTFGSGTRLTVV.

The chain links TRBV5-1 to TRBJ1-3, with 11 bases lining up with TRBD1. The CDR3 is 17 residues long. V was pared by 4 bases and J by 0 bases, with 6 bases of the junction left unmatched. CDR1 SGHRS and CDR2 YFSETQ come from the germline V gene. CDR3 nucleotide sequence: TGCGCCAGCAGCGAGGACAGGGGGCTCAGCTCTGGAAACACCATATATTTT. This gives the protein CASSEDRGLSSGNTIYF.

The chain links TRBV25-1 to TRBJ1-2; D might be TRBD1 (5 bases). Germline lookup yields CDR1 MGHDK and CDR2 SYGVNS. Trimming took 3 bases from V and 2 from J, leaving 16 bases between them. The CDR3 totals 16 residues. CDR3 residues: CASSDPSGTENYGYTF. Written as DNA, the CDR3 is TGTGCCAGCAGTGACCCCTCCGGGACTGAGAACTATGGCTACACCTTC.

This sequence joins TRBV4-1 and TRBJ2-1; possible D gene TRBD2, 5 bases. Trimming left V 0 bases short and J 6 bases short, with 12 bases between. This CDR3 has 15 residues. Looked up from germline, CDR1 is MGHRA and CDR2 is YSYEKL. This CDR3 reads CASSQDGNLPNEQFF. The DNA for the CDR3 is TGCGCCAGCAGCCAAGACGGGAACCTCCCCAATGAGCAGTTCTTC.

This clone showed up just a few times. In nucleotides, the CDR3 is TGTGCCAGCAGCCCGACCGGGGGGCCCCAAAAAGGGACCCAGTACTTC. Encoded protein: CASSPTGGPQKGTQYF. The V and J genes are TRBV27 and TRBJ2-5; tentative D call: TRBD2 (7 bases). V gave up 6 bases and J gave up 7 bases, with 24 bases separating them. The CDR3 covers 16 residues. Germline V gene lookup returns CDR1 MNHEY and CDR2 SMNVEV (reference sequence).

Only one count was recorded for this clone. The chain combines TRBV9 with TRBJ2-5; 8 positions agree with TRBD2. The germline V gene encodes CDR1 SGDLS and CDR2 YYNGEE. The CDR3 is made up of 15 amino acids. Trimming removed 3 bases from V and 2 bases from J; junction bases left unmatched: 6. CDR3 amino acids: CASSAPGTRQETQYF. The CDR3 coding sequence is TGTGCCAGCAGCGCCCCCGGGACTAGGCAAGAGACCCAGTACTTC.

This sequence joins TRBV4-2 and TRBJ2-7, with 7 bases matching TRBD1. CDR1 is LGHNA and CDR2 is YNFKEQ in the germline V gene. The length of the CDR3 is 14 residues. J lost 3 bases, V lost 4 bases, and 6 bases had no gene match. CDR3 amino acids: CASSPSQGNYEQYF. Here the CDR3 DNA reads TGTGCCAGCAGCCCTTCACAGGGGAACTACGAGCAGTACTTC.

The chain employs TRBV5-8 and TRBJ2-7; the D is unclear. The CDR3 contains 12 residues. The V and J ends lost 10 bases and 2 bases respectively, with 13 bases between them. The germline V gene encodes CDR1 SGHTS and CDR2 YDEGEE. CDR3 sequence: CAEPSSAYEQYF. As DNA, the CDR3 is TGTGCCGAACCTTCCAGTGCCTACGAGCAGTACTTC.

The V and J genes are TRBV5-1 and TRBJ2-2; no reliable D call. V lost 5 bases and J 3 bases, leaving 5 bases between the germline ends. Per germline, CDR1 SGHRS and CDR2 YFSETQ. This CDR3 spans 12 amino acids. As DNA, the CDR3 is TGCGCCAGCAGTCGGGACACCGGGGAGCTGTTTTTT. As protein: CASSRDTGELFF.

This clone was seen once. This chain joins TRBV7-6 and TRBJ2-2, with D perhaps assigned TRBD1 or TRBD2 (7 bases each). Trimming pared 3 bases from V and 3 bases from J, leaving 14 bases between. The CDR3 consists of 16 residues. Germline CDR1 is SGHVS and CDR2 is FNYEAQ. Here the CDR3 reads CASSLSGGGYTGELFF. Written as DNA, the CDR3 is TGTGCCAGCAGCTTGTCAGGGGGAGGGTACACCGGGGAGCTGTTTTTT.

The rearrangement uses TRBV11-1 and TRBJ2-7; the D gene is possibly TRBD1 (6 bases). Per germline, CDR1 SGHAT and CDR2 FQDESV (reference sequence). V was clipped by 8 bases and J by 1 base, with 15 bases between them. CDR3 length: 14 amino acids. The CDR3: CASVPRGRSYEQYF. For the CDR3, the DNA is TGTGCCAGCGTACCAAGGGGGAGATCCTACGAGCAGTACTTC. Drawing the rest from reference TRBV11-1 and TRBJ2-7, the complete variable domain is EAEVAQSPRYKITEKSQAVAFWCDPISGHATLYWYRQILGQGPELLVQFQDESVVDDSQLPKDRFSAERLKGVDSTLKIQPAELGDSAMYLCASVPRGRSYEQYFGPGTRLTVT.

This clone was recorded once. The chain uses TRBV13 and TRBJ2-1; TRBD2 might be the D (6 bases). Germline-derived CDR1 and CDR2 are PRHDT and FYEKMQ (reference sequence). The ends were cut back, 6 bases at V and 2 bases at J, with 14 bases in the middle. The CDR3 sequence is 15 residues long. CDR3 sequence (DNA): TGTGCCAGCAGAGGACCCCCGGGGGCCTACAATGAGCAGTTCTTC. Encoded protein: CASRGPPGAYNEQFF.

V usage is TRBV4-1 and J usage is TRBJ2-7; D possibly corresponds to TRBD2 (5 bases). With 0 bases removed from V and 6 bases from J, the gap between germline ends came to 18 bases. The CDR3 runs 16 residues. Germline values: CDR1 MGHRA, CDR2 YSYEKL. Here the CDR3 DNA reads TGCGCCAGCAGCCAAGATAGTCGCAGCGGCGGCGGCGAGCAGTACTTC. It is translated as CASSQDSRSGGGEQYF.

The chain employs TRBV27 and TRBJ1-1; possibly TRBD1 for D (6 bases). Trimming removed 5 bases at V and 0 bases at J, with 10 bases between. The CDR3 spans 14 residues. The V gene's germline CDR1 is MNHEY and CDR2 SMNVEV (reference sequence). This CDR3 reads CASSSDRLNTEAFF. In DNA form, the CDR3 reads TGTGCCAGCAGTAGTGACAGGCTGAACACTGAAGCTTTCTTT.

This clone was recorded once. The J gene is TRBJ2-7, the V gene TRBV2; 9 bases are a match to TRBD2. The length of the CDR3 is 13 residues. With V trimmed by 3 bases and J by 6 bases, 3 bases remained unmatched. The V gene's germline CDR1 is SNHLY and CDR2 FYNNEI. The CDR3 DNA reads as TGTGCCAGCAGTGACAGCGGGAGGAGCGAGCAGTACTTC. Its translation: CASSDSGRSEQYF. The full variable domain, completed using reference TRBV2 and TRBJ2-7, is EPEVTQTPSHQVTQMGQEVILRCVPISNHLYFYWYRQILGQKVEFLVSFYNNEISEKSEIFDDQFSVERPDGSNFTLKIRSTKLEDSAMYFCASSDSGRSEQYFGPGTRLTVT.

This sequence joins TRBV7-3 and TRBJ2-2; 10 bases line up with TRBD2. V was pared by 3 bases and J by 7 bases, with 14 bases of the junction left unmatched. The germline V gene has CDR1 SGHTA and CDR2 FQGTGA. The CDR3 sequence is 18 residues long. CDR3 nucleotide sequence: TGTGCCAGCAGCTTCACGACCCGGGGACTAGCGAGAAGCGGGGAGCTGTTTTTT. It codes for CASSFTTRGLARSGELFF. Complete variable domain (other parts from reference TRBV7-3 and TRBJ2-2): GAGVSQTPSNKVTEKGKYVELRCDPISGHTALYWYRQSLGQGPEFLIYFQGTGAADDSGLPNDRFFAVRPEGSVSTLKIQRTERGDSAVYLCASSFTTRGLARSGELFFGEGSRLTVL.

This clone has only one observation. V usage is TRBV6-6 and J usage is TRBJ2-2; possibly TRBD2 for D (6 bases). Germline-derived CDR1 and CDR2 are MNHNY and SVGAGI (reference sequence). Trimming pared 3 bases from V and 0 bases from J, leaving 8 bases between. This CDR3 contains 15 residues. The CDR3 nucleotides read TGTGCCAGCAGTTATAGCGGACCGAACACCGGGGAGCTGTTTTTT. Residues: CASSYSGPNTGELFF.

In DNA, the CDR3 is TGTGCCAGCATTCCAGGTGTCTCTGGGGCCAACGTCCTGACTTTC. It yields the protein CASIPGVSGANVLTF. V usage is TRBV2 and J usage is TRBJ2-6, with unresolved D. The CDR3 is 15 residues long. Germline lookup yields CDR1 SNHLY and CDR2 FYNNEI. V shed 7 bases and J shed 0 bases, with 10 bases lying between them.

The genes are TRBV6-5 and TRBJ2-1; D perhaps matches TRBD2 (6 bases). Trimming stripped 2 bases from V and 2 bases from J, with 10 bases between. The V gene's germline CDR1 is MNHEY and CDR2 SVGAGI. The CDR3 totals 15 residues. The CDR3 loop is CASSYLATTYNEQFF. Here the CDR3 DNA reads TGTGCCAGCAGTTACCTAGCGACAACCTACAATGAGCAGTTCTTC.

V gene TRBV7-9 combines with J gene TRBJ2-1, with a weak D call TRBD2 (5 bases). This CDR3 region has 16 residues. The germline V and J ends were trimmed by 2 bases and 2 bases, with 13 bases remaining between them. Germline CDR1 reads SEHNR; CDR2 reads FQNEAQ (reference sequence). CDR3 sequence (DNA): TGTGCCAGCAGCTTACCGGGGAGCCTCGCCTACAATGAGCAGTTCTTC. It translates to CASSLPGSLAYNEQFF.

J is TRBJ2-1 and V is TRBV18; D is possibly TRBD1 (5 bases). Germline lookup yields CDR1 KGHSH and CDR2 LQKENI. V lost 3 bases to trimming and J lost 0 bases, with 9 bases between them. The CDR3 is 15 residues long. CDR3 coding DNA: TGTGCCAGCTCACCCAGGGCCAGCTCCTACAATGAGCAGTTCTTC. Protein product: CASSPRASSYNEQFF.

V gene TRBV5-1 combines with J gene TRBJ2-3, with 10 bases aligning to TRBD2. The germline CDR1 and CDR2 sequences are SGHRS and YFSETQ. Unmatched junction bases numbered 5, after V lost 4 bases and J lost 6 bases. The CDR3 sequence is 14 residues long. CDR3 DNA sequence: TGCGCCAGCAGCCCGCTAGCGGGAGCGGATACGCAGTATTTT. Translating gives CASSPLAGADTQYF.

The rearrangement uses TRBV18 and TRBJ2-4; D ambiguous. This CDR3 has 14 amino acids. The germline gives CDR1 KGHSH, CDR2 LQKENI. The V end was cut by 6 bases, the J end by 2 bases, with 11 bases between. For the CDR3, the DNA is TGTGCCAGCTCCATGGGTAATCCCAAAAACATTCAGTACTTC. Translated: CASSMGNPKNIQYF.

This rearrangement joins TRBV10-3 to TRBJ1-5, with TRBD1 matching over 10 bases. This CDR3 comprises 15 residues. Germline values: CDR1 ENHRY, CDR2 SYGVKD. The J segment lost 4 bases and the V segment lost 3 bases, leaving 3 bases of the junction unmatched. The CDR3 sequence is CAISDPGQGNQPQHF. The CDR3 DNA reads TGTGCCATCAGTGACCCGGGACAGGGGAATCAGCCCCAGCATTTT.

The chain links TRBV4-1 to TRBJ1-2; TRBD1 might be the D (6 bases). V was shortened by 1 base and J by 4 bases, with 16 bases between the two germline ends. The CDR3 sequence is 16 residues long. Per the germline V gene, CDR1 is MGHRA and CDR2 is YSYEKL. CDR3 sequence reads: CASSQVRDTNLYGYTF. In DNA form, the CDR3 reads TGCGCCAGCAGCCAAGTCCGGGACACCAACCTCTATGGCTACACCTTC.